These 3 T cell receptor beta chains originate from one sample sequenced in a study of blood T cell repertoires in COVID-19 (dated by TCRdb to 2020 to 2022). The method behind the library was the immunoSEQ multiplex PCR assay. This is the immuneACCESS table as TCRdb keeps it, with only in-frame sequences that have V and J called. A part of the clones is gone; compared with another copy, unresolved V genes explain less than half, and the rest is unexplained. Recorded for this sample are about 130,000 clones; 75% to 90% of them occurred a single time. Jointly, the top ten make up roughly 3.9% of the sample. Sequencing was carried out using peripheral blood. The origin of the receptors is a man aged 60-69 years with COVID-19, enrolled during active disease.

The chain combines TRBV11-2 with TRBJ2-5, with D tentatively TRBD1 (7 bases). V was cut by 2 bases and J by 5 bases, with 15 bases left in between. Germline-derived CDR1 and CDR2 are SGHAT and FQNNGV. The CDR3 has 15 amino acids. The CDR3 protein is CASSLPLTGRETQYF. In DNA, the CDR3 is TGTGCCAGCAGCTTACCCTTGACAGGGAGGGAGACCCAGTACTTC.

This clone was observed once. The genes are TRBV7-2 and TRBJ2-5; 8 bases agree with TRBD2. This CDR3 region has 17 residues. J gave up 5 bases and V 4 bases, and 15 bases lay outside the gene matches. In germline, CDR1 is SGHTA, CDR2 FQGNSA. CDR3 bases: TGTGCCAGCAGCTCGGAGGGCGGGGGGTCCTTCAGGGAGACCCAGTACTTC. This gives the protein CASSSEGGGSFRETQYF. Looking up the rest from reference TRBV7-2 and TRBJ2-5 gives the full variable domain: GAGVSQSPSNKVTEKGKDVELRCDPISGHTALYWYRQSLGQGLEFLIYFQGNSAPDKSGLPSDRFSAERTGGSVSTLTIQRTQQEDSAVYLCASSSEGGGSFRETQYFGPGTRLLVL.

This clone has a single count. The chain carries TRBV5-1 and TRBJ2-3; perhaps TRBD1 as D (6 bases). Per germline, CDR1 SGHRS and CDR2 YFSETQ. V was cut by 7 bases and J by 2 bases, with 20 bases left in between. This CDR3 is 16 amino acids long. This CDR3 reads CASSSTWTEPTDTQYF. Written as DNA, the CDR3 is TGCGCCAGCTCTTCAACTTGGACAGAACCCACAGATACGCAGTATTTT.